Sequencing of this T cell receptor beta chain was carried out in a study of monozygotic twins with inflammatory bowel disease. With regard to this clonotype: The antigen remains unidentified.

Per germline, CDR1 KGHSH and CDR2 LQKENI. The length of the CDR3 is 15 residues. TCRalpha and TCRbeta cDNA underwent two nested PCRs of roughly 17 and 9 cycles. TCRdb re-called the 5' RACE reads; every CDR3 protein appears as one record, without DNA. The sample has some 150,000 distinct CDR3 sequences. Findings and limits, study-wide: Added variability in patient repertoires may stem from differing immunosuppressive treatments.

The source of this sequence is a human donor with ulcerative colitis or Crohn's disease, or a healthy co-twin of an affected twin (not recorded which). J is TRBJ1-3 and V is TRBV18; the TCRdb D gene call, TRBD1, has no DNA to confirm it. Sequencing was performed on blood. This CDR3 is CASSPSNDGTNPIYF.